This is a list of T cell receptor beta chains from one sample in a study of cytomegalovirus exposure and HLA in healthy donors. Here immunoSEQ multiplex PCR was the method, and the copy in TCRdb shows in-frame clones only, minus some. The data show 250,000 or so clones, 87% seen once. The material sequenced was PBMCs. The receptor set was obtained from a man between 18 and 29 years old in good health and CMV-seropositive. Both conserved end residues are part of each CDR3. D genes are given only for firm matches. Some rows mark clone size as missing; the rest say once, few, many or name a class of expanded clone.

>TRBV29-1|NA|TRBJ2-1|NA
TGCAGCGGGCAAAAGGAGCAGGGATCGAATGAGCAGTTCTTC
CSGQKEQGSNEQFF
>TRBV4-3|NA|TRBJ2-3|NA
TGCGCCAGCAGCCAAGACGGGAACACAGATACGCAGTATTTT
CASSQDGNTDTQYF
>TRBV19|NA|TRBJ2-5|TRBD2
TGTGCCAGTAGTCTCCTCTGGCGGGAGGGCTCCAGGGCCCAGTACTTC
CASSLLWREGSRAQYF
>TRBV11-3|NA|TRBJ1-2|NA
TGTGCCAGACCACAGGGAAAACAAAACTATGGCTACACCTTC
CARPQGKQNYGYTF
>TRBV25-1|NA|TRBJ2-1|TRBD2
TGTGCCAGTGCGGAACCGGGACTAGCATACAATGAGCAGTTCTTC
CASAEPGLAYNEQFF
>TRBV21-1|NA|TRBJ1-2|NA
TGTGCCAGCAGCAAAGTCGCAGGGGATGATGAAGGCTACACCTTC
CASSKVAGDDEGYTF
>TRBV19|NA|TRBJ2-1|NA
TGTGCCAGTACCATCGGGACGGGATTTGGGAATGAGCAGTTCTTC
CASTIGTGFGNEQFF
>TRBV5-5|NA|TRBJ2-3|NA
TGTGCCAGCAGCTTGGCTATCCCAGATACGCAGTATTTT
CASSLAIPDTQYF
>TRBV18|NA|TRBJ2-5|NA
TGTGCCAGCTCACAACGAGAGGCTCCTACGGAGACCCAGTACTTC
CASSQREAPTETQYF
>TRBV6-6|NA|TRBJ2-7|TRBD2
TGTGCCAGCAGGCGGACTAGCGGGAGTTTGTACGAGCAGTACTTC
CASRRTSGSLYEQYF
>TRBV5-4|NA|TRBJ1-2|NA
TGTGCCAGCAGCTTGGCCGGGGGGGACGGCTACACCTTC
CASSLAGGDGYTF
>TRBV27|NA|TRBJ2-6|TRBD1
TGTGCCAGCCGACGGGACAGGTCCCAGTTTGGGGCCAACGTCCTGACTTTC
CASRRDRSQFGANVLTF
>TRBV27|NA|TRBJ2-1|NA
TGTGCCAGCAGGGCCGACGGAGTTAGAGGGTCCTACAATGAGCAGTTCTTC
CASRADGVRGSYNEQFF
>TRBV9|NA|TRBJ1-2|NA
TGTGCCAGCAGCGTAGAGGCAGACCCACGAGGAGGCTACACCTTC
CASSVEADPRGGYTF
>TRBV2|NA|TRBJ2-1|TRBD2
TGTGCCAGCAGTTCTCCGGGACTAGCGGGAGTCAATGAGCAGTTCTTC
CASSSPGLAGVNEQFF
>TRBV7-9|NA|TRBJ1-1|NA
TGTGCCAGCAGCACTATCGGGGGGAACACTGAAGCTTTCTTT
CASSTIGGNTEAFF
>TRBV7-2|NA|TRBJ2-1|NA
TGTGCCAGCAGCCCACAGAACGATTACGGTGAGCAGTTCTTC
CASSPQNDYGEQFF
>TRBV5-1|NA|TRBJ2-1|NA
TGCGCCAGCAGCGAGGGAGAACCCTACAATGAGCAGTTCTTC
CASSEGEPYNEQFF
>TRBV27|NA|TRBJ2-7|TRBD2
TGTGCCAGCAGTTTCGGGCGGGAGTGGGACGAGCAGTACTTC
CASSFGREWDEQYF
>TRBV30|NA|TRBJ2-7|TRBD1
TGTGCCTCCTCCGGGACAGGAGTCTACGAGCAGTACTTC
CASSGTGVYEQYF
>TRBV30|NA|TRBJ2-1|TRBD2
TGTGCCTGGAGGAACCCCGGGACTAGCGGGAGTAGCGGTGAGCAGTTCTTC
CAWRNPGTSGSSGEQFF
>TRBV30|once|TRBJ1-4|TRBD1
TGTGCCTGTTCCAGGACTGGGACAGGGATGGATGAAAAACTGTTTTTT
CACSRTGTGMDEKLFF